This entry features one T cell receptor beta chain sequence. The data derive from a study of blood T cells in healthy people across ages. Germline V gene data show CDR1 as MNHEY and CDR2 as SVGAGI. V was trimmed by 2 bases and J by 4 bases, leaving 8 bases between them. The CDR3 contains 14 residues. The authors ran a second PCR of about 6 to 11 cycles using a sample-barcoded 5' primer and a J-beta primer mix. TCRdb analysed the 5' RACE reads with MiXCR anew, one entry per CDR3 protein. This sample has fewer than 700,000 distinct CDR3 sequences, with 40% to 55% found just once. The receptor was derived from a man older than 75 in good health. The specimen was blood. The rearrangement uses TRBV6-5 and TRBJ1-4; no clear D. CDR3 sequence: CASSYGPVNEKLFF. In DNA, the CDR3 is TGTGCCAGCAGTTACGGTCCGGTTAATGAAAAACTGTTTTTT.